This entry lists 11 T cell receptor beta chains sequenced from one sample in a study of T cells in localized non-small cell lung cancer. Sequencing was performed with immunoSEQ multiplex PCR; in TCRdb, only in-frame clones are kept and a portion is missing. The sample includes some 1,400 clones, 18% of them seen just once. Sequences were derived from lung tumor tissue, sampled before any cancer treatment. These receptors were collected from a woman aged 40-75 years with stage I lung adenocarcinoma.

This chain uses TRBV4-1 with TRBJ2-4, with D perhaps TRBD1 (6 bases). CDR1 and CDR2 (germline): MGHRA, YSYEKL. The CDR3 covers 14 residues. V was pared by 1 base and J by 8 bases, with 12 bases between. The CDR3 region is CASSQAQGTDIQYF. The CDR3, as DNA: TGCGCCAGCAGCCAAGCACAGGGTACCGACATTCAGTACTTC.

The rearrangement joins TRBV18 to TRBJ2-7; D call uncertain. From germline, CDR1 is KGHSH and CDR2 LQKENI. This CDR3 is 13 amino acids long. V was pared by 6 bases and J by 3 bases, with 12 bases between. The CDR3 bases are TGTGCCAGCTCGCTCGAGGCTAACTACGAGCAGTACTTC. Protein sequence: CASSLEANYEQYF.

This clone was seen more than once but under ten times. The CDR3 spells CASSLGATGYNEQFF. DNA of the CDR3: TGTGCCAGCAGCTTGGGGGCCACAGGGTACAATGAGCAGTTCTTC. The chain has TRBV11-3 and TRBJ2-1; TRBD1 is a possible D gene (6 bases). CDR1 SGHNT and CDR2 YENEEA come from the germline V gene. The CDR3 runs to 15 residues. V was trimmed by 3 bases and J by 4 bases, leaving 13 bases between them.

This clone showed up just a few times. The chain's CDR3 is CASSFSKGTDTQYF. CDR3 bases: TGCGCCAGCAGCTTCTCAAAGGGGACAGATACGCAGTATTTT. V gene TRBV5-1 combines with J gene TRBJ2-3; a weak D match, TRBD1 (5 bases). The CDR3 covers 14 residues. The ends were cut back, 2 bases at V and 3 bases at J, with 10 bases in the middle. In germline, CDR1 is SGHRS, CDR2 YFSETQ.

This clone has just a few counts. This chain joins TRBV11-3 and TRBJ2-7; the match to TRBD2 covers 14 bases. CDR1 is SGHNT, CDR2 YENEEA, per germline. The CDR3 covers 20 residues. The J segment lost 2 bases and the V segment lost 3 bases, leaving 15 bases of the junction unmatched. The CDR3 sequence is CASSFVITGTSGSGPYEQYF. In nucleotides, the CDR3 is TGTGCCAGCAGCTTCGTTATAACCGGGACTAGCGGGAGTGGCCCCTACGAGCAGTACTTC.

In this sample, this clone is medium-sized (0.01 to 0.1%). The chain couples TRBV11-3 to TRBJ2-3; D could derive from TRBD1 or TRBD2 (5 bases each). Trimming pared 3 bases from V and 5 bases from J, leaving 12 bases between. The CDR3 contains 14 residues. In germline, CDR1 is SGHNT, CDR2 YENEEA. The CDR3 protein is CASSFGTPGDTQYF. The CDR3 DNA sequence: TGTGCCAGCAGCTTCGGGACCCCTGGAGATACGCAGTATTTT.

This sequence joins TRBV5-1 and TRBJ2-1; D gene unclear. The germline gives CDR1 SGHRS, CDR2 YFSETQ. The CDR3 sequence is 15 residues long. Trimming pared 0 bases from V and 8 bases from J, leaving 15 bases between. The chain's CDR3 is CASSLEYGRNDEQFF. The CDR3 nucleotides are TGCGCCAGCAGCTTGGAATACGGCAGGAACGATGAGCAGTTCTTC.

This clone was observed a few times. This chain connects TRBV11-3 to TRBJ2-2; 10 nucleotides line up with TRBD2. The germline V gene encodes CDR1 SGHNT and CDR2 YENEEA. This CDR3 region has 17 residues. J lost 0 bases, V lost 5 bases, and 6 bases had no gene match. CDR3 loop: CASSQRTSGANTGELFF. The CDR3 bases are TGTGCCAGCAGCCAACGTACTAGCGGGGCGAACACCGGGGAGCTGTTTTTT.

The sample holds one count of this clone. V is TRBV19 and J is TRBJ2-3, with D unresolved. Germline V gene sequence: CDR1 LNHDA, CDR2 SQIVND (reference sequence). V lost 6 bases and J 4 bases, leaving 17 bases between the germline ends. The CDR3 is made up of 15 amino acids. CDR3 in amino acids: CASSPTPIGPDTQYF. The DNA of the CDR3 is TGTGCCAGTAGCCCAACTCCGATCGGGCCAGATACGCAGTATTTT.

The V and J genes are TRBV28 and TRBJ2-7, with D maybe TRBD2 (6 bases). Germline V gives CDR1 MDHEN, CDR2 SYDVKM. This CDR3 is 16 amino acids long. Trimming pared 3 bases from V and 0 bases from J, leaving 15 bases between. CDR3 region: CASSFGGGDGSYEQYF. For the CDR3, the DNA is TGTGCCAGCAGTTTTGGTGGCGGGGACGGCTCCTACGAGCAGTACTTC.

The chain couples TRBV6-8 to TRBJ1-2, with a weak D call TRBD1 (5 bases). The CDR3 sequence is 13 residues long. Trimming cost V 4 bases and J 7 bases, with 13 bases left between them. The germline gives CDR1 MNHGY, CDR2 SAAAGT. The CDR3 region is CASSSGGGRGYTF. CDR3 nucleotide sequence: TGTGCCAGCAGTTCGGGGGGGGGACGTGGCTACACCTTC.